This T cell receptor (beta chain) is from a study of T-cell memory formation after mild COVID-19. In the study overall: Clusters of TCRs were largely donor specific.

Between the trimmed V and J ends, which lost 2 bases and 10 bases, there was a span of 11 bases. Germline V CDR1 and CDR2: DFQATT, SNEGSKA (reference sequence). This CDR3 region has 11 residues. There are a few counts of this clonotype. As yet, its antigen is unknown. Using constant-segment primers, 5'RACE produced TCR alpha and TCR beta cDNA libraries carrying sample barcodes and UMIs. In TCRdb, the 5' RACE reads were re-called with MiXCR into one record per CDR3 protein. The table lists about half a million distinct CDR3 sequences, 18% of them singletons, with 9% to 15% in the top ten. Study-level points and caveats: CD4+ contracting clones were found mainly in CM and EM, and CD8+ ones in EMRA.

The origin of this receptor is an adult woman who had mild COVID-19 (a few samples of this study predate the infection). Cell type and time point are not known. The chain combines TRBV20-1 with TRBJ2-5; D ambiguous. The sequenced sample consisted of PBMCs or a T cell subset sorted from them (not recorded which). In DNA form, the CDR3 reads TGCAGTGCTAGATATGGGCAGATCCAGTACTTC. Amino acids: CSARYGQIQYF.